Detailed here is one T cell receptor (beta chain). The junction and the germline gene differ at one end; a read error may be behind it. The source material, 20-30 mg of unsorted bulk tissue, was used to co-extract RNA and DNA. The sample originates from a study of tumor-infiltrating lymphocytes in primary liver carcinoma. The researchers produced TCR beta cDNA from around 0.5 ug total RNA with a constant-region primer. Investigators got TCR beta libraries out of three nested multiplex PCR rounds, done with slightly modified ARM-PCR. In TCRdb, the multiplex PCR reads were re-called with MiXCR into one record per CDR3 protein. The sample includes 50,000 or so distinct CDR3 sequences, over 75% of them seen just once. The sequenced material came from liver tumor tissue from sampling region 5. Sample subset: tumor region T5, tumor centre. The receptor comes from a man aged 40-49 years with primary liver carcinoma and hepatitis B virus infection.

CDR3 sequence: CASRQGLAGWRSYKQYF. The CDR3 DNA reads as TGTGCCAGCAGACAAGGACTAGCGGGATGGCGGTCCTACAAGCAGTACTTC. The J gene is TRBJ2-7, the V gene TRBV11-2; 12 bases match TRBD2. The CDR3 contains 17 residues. Looked up from germline, CDR1 is SGHAT and CDR2 is FQNNGV.